The 6 T cell receptor beta chains in this list originate from one sample, sequenced in a study of shared clonotypes between healthy human individuals. Repertoires were generated with immunoSEQ multiplex PCR, while TCRdb's copy carries only in-frame clones and drops some. The sample has about 510,000 clones, about 75% seen once; the top ten hold roughly an eighth. Material for sequencing was PBMCs. The receptors shown here come from a woman aged 40 to 49 in good health. Some clones in this sample may be carry-over from other donors' samples.

The chain uses TRBV19 and TRBJ1-5; D may be TRBD1 (6 bases). This CDR3 has 15 residues. CDR1 and CDR2 (germline): LNHDA, SQIVND (reference sequence). The V gene lost 7 bases and the J gene lost 2 bases, with 15 bases spanning the gap. The CDR3, as DNA: TGTGCCAGTATGGGGGGGGCGCGTGGCAATCAGCCCCAGCATTTT. Protein: CASMGGARGNQPQHF.

CDR3 nucleotides: TGTGCCAGCAGTTTATCAGGGCAGGGCGGCACCGGGGAGCTGTTTTTT. This sequence encodes CASSLSGQGGTGELFF. This chain joins TRBV27 and TRBJ2-2; a weak D match, TRBD1 (5 bases). Per the germline V gene, CDR1 is MNHEY and CDR2 is SMNVEV (reference sequence). Trimming removed 0 bases from V and 4 bases from J, with 12 bases in between. The CDR3 runs 16 residues.

This clone has only a few counts. The rearrangement uses TRBV7-9 and TRBJ2-1; the match to TRBD1 covers 12 bases. The CDR3 sequence is 15 residues long. Germline V gene lookup returns CDR1 SEHNR and CDR2 FQNEAQ (reference sequence). V gave up 5 bases and J gave up 7 bases; unmatched junction bases: 6. CDR3 residues: CASSPRDRGLNEQFF. CDR3 DNA: TGTGCCAGCAGCCCCCGGGACAGGGGGCTAAATGAGCAGTTCTTC.

This rearrangement joins TRBV28 to TRBJ2-1; D is unclear. V was clipped by 2 bases and J by 9 bases, with 20 bases between them. Germline values: CDR1 MDHEN, CDR2 SYDVKM. The CDR3 is made up of 16 amino acids. The chain's CDR3 is CASSLPPSEFDGEQFF. The DNA of the CDR3 is TGTGCCAGCAGTTTACCTCCGTCGGAGTTTGACGGTGAGCAGTTCTTC.

This clone was recorded a few times. The chain joins TRBV7-6 to TRBJ2-7; a possible D gene is TRBD2 (7 bases). The CDR3 runs to 14 residues. Germline V gene sequence: CDR1 SGHVS, CDR2 FNYEAQ. The V gene lost 2 bases and the J gene lost 4 bases, with 12 bases spanning the gap. The CDR3 sequence: CASSLRGGEYEQYF. The CDR3 DNA sequence: TGTGCCAGCAGCTTACGAGGGGGGGAGTACGAGCAGTACTTC. Variable domain in full (rest from reference TRBV7-6 and TRBJ2-7): GAGVSQSPRYKVTKRGQDVALRCDPISGHVSLYWYRQALGQGPEFLTYFNYEAQQDKSGLPNDRFSAERPEGSISTLTIQRTEQRDSAMYRCASSLRGGEYEQYFGPGTRLTVT.

The rearrangement uses TRBV21-1 and TRBJ1-5. TRBV21-1 is deemed a pseudogene. This CDR3 region has 10 residues. Here the CDR3 reads CASKNQPQHF. CDR3 DNA sequence: TGTGCCAGCAAGAATCAGCCCCAGCATTTT.